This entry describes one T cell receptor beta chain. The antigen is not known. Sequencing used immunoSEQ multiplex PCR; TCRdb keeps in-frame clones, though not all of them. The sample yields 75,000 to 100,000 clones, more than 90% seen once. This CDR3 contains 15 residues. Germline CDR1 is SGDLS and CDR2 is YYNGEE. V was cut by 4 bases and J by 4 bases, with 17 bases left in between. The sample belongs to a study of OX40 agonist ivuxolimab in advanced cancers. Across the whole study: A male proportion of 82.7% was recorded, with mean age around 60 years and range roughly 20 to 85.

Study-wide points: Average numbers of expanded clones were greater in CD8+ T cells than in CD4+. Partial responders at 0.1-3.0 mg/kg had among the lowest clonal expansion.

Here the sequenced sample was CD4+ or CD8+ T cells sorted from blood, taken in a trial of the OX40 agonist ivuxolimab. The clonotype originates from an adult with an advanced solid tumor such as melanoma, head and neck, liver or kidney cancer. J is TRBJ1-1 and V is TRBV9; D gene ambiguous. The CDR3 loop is CASSPSSSGRTEAFF. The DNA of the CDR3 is TGTGCCAGCAGCCCATCAAGTAGTGGTCGCACTGAAGCTTTCTTT.